This entry concerns a single T cell receptor beta chain. This clonotype occurred many times. Which antigen it targets is not known. Base qualities are missing; no much larger clone stands one base away. Here V drops 6 bases and J drops 8 bases, and the junction holds 7 bases not matched to any gene. The CDR3, cysteine through phenylalanine, is 14 amino acids long. Only CDR3 DNA is held: 42 bases, read in frame from base 1. The germline V gene (reference sequence) supplies CDR1 SGHNT and CDR2 YYREEE. The time point label of this sample denotes: newly diagnosed GD, antithyroid drugs for less than 3 months. For both TCR sequencing and RNA sequencing, RNA was extracted from PBMCs using TRIzol. The diagnosis of Graves' disease followed American Thyroid Association guidelines. The patients came from an endocrinology department in Xi'an, China. From each patient, around 9.3 milliliters of peripheral blood was collected into an EDTA anticoagulant tube. PBMCs were isolated by Ficoll Paque Plus density gradient separation without further T cell sorting. An Agilent 2100 Bioanalyzer and agarose gel were used to check RNA quality, while a NanoDrop 2000 measured RNA concentration.

This specimen belongs to a study of regulatory T cells in long-lasting Graves disease (dated by TCRdb to the early 2020s). About the full investigation: In the newly diagnosed Graves' disease group, patients had been taking antithyroid drugs for less than 3 months. Patients with persistent Graves' disease were compared with patients with newly diagnosed Graves' disease using TCR sequencing and RNA sequencing of peripheral blood. The study took place in China and was registered as a clinical trial. TCR sequencing covered some 13 persistent and around 20 newly diagnosed Graves' disease patients, around 35 samples in total. Study-wide findings and limitations: The authors acknowledged the small sample size as a limitation that may reduce accuracy. Because the primary lesion, thyroid tissue, could not be accessed, the study looked at peripheral blood alone. More public clonotypes were shared among persistent patients (roughly 3,000) than among newly diagnosed patients (roughly 1,000). Only the TCR beta chain was sequenced and analyzed. TRBV28, TRBJ1-2 and TRBJ2-5 were preferentially used in persistent disease, while TRBV20-1 and TRBJ2-1 were favored in newly diagnosed disease. Compared with newly diagnosed patients, patients with persistent Graves' disease had lower TCR Shannon entropy and fewer highly expanded clones, which suggests clonal expansion.

The library was produced with multiplex PCR. The data were produced on an Illumina HiSeq 4000. CDR3 regions were amplified by Arm-PCR with iRepertoire HTBI primers to construct TCR beta libraries. PCR products were gel purified before sequencing. Per the authors' processing: Gene usage analysis of CDR3 amino acid clonotypes used the approximately 62 TRBV and about 15 TRBJ segments found across samples. COPE and FqMerger were used to merge filtered high-quality paired reads into contigs. BLAST was used to align contigs to IMGT TRBV, TRBD and TRBJ reference genes, with CDR3 defined following IMGT. Highly expanded clones were defined as clonotypes with a frequency above 0.1%. Repertoire diversity was measured by Shannon entropy, and V-J evenness by the Gini coefficient. Clonotypes shared by more than one individual were considered public. In-frame beta chains were kept once TCRdb had trimmed the public reads at Q25 with fastp and called clones with MiXCR. Entries are consolidated by CDR3 protein sequence, retaining the most common genes and DNA. The V and J calls were not made by the authors but by TCRdb's processing. For this sample there are 500,000 to 700,000 distinct CDR3 sequences; less than 20% appear just once. The biggest ten clones account for under 20% of the sample.

These data were also reused for a study on T cells in Graves' hyperthyroidism and ophthalmopathy. In that second paper, the authors write: Graves' hyperthyroidism was defined as stable when no progression to ophthalmopathy occurred over 18 months of follow-up. Hyperthyroidism patients were aged 18 to 65 years and newly diagnosed, with disease duration of less than 2 months. Patients with uncontrolled infections, other autoimmune diseases, pregnancy or lactation were excluded. Diagnoses were established on the basis of clinical symptoms, serum thyroxine and TRAb, thyroid ultrasound, and orbital computed tomography. A first-round RT-PCR of the TCR CDR3 used the HTBI primer set with the Qiagen OneStep RT-PCR kit. Most expanded thyroid clonotypes (frequency above 0.001) were also detected in blood, suggesting blood repertoires may reflect thyroid immune responses. In cross-validation, a model built on a 13 V-J signature told ophthalmopathy apart from stable hyperthyroidism with just under 90% sensitivity and approximately 81% specificity, and in testing the same model reached 80%/75%. In validation, progression to ophthalmopathy was predicted by the model with almost 71% sensitivity and roughly 72% specificity, a median of about 6 months before onset. To identify distinguishing TCR V-J signatures, a discovery cohort of roughly 100 patients was used, comprising some 45 with Graves' ophthalmopathy and under 60 with stable Graves' hyperthyroidism. Prospective prediction of ophthalmopathy was tested in an independent validation cohort consisting of roughly 20 hyperthyroidism patients and some 17 patients who later progressed to ophthalmopathy. The 75 to 100 discovery patients were divided at random into training and test sets in a 7:3 ratio. Thyroid tissue and blood T-cell repertoires from over 5 Graves' hyperthyroidism patients were also compared in the study. Following sampling, methimazole starting at 30 mg daily was given to hyperthyroidism patients, and high-dose intravenous methylprednisolone was given to ophthalmopathy patients. Libraries were constructed in a second round of multiplex PCR, after which size selection and purification were performed. Libraries were sequenced paired-end with 100 bp reads on an Illumina HiSeq2000. Raw data were processed with SOAPnuke, discarding reads with adapters, uncalled bases, mean Phred below 15, or no exact constant-primer or identifier match. COPE v1.2.5 was used to merge the high-quality paired reads, and each unique nucleotide sequence was defined as a clonotype. Clonotypes were aligned to IMGT TRBV, TRBD and TRBJ reference segments using MiTCR v1.1. The analysis was restricted to V-J combinations with a frequency above 0.0001, which together covered about 99% of the repertoires. A TCS score was defined as the ratio between F50 (clonal expansion) and ExV (chaos), using BLOSUM62-based TCRdist between CDR3 peptides within each V-J. Welch's t-statistics and random forest reduced 500 to 650 V-J features to about 12, which were used in a naive Bayes classifier (R e1071). No statistical method was used to set the sample size in advance, and investigators knew the group allocation. TCR Vbeta CDR3 sequencing of 135 peripheral blood samples (43 ophthalmopathy, about 74 hyperthyroidism and approximately 17 progressor patients) is reported in the paper.

The receptor comes from a young woman with Graves disease. Donor details come from another sample of the same person, matched by shared clones. The material sequenced was peripheral blood mononuclear cells (PBMCs), taken at new diagnosis, from a patient treated with antithyroid drugs. The chain is encoded by TRBV5-4 joined to TRBJ2-1; 11 of the junction bases match TRBD2. The sequenced DNA: TGTGCCAGCACTACTAGCGGGAGATCCTATGAGCAGTTCTTC. Translation gives CASTTSGRSYEQFF. Extended through the reference TRBV5-4 and TRBJ2-1 proteins, this CDR3 yields the full variable domain: ETGVTQSPTHLIKTRGQQVTLRCSSQSGHNTVSWYQQALGQGPQFIFQYYREEENGRGNFPPRFSGLQFPNYSSELNVNALELDDSALYLCASTTSGRSYEQFFGPGTRLTVL.